The clone carrying this T cell receptor (beta chain) was seen ten or more times. This record comes from a study of regulatory T cells in long-lasting Graves disease. Germline CDR1 reads SGHVS; CDR2 reads FQNEAQ. This CDR3 is built from 14 residues. Germline trimming cut 5 bases from V and 3 bases from J; bases unmatched to any gene: 6. Libraries of TCR beta came from iRepertoire HTBI primers plus Arm-PCR of CDR3 regions. TCRdb ran MiXCR on the multiplex PCR reads and lists one entry per CDR3 protein. The data show roughly 430,000 distinct CDR3 sequences, with under 25% seen just once and over 11% held by the top ten. The time point is: persistent/refractory GD, antithyroid drugs over 5 years with positive TRAb. PBMC RNA served as the TCR library source.

The material was peripheral blood mononuclear cells (PBMCs), obtained when the disease was refractory, from a patient treated with antithyroid drugs. The rearrangement uses TRBV7-8 and TRBJ2-7; 8 positions match TRBD1. This TCR came from a female donor with Graves disease. CDR3 in DNA: TGTGCCAGCAGCCCAGGGGGCGGGTACTACGAGCAGTACTTC. As protein: CASSPGGGYYEQYF.